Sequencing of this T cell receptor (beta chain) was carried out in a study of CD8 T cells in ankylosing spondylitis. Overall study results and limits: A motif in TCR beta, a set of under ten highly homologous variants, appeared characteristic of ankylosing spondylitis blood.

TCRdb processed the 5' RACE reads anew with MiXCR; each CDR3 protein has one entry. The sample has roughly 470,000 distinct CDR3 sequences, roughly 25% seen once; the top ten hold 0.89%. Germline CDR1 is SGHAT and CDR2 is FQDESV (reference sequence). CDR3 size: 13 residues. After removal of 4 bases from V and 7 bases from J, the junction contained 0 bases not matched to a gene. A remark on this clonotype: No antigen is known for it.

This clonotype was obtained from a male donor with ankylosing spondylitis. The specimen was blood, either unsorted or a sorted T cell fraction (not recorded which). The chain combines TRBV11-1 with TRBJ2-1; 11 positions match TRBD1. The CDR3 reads CASSWDRGNEQFF. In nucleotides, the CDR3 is TGTGCCAGCAGCTGGGACAGGGGGAATGAGCAGTTCTTC.